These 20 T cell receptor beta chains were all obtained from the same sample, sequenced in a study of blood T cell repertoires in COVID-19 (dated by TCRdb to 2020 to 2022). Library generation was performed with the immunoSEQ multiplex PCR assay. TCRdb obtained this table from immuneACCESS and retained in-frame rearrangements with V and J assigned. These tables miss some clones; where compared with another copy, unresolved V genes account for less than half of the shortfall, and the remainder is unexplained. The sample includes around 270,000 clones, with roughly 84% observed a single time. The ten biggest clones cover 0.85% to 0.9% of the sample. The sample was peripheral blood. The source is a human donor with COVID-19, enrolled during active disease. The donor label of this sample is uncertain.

The CDR3 here is CASIGTGEMYGYTF. CDR3 sequence (DNA): TGTGCCAGTATTGGGACAGGGGAAATGTATGGCTACACCTTC. The V and J genes are TRBV19 and TRBJ1-2; 10 positions match TRBD1. Looked up from germline, CDR1 is LNHDA and CDR2 is SQIVND (reference sequence). Losses at the gene ends were 7 bases for V and 5 bases for J; bases not matched to a gene: 7. The CDR3 length is 14 residues.

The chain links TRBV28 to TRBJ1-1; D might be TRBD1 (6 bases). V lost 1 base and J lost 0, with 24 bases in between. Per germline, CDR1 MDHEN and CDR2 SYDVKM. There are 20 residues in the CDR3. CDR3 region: CASSLFVVRGANMMNTEAFF. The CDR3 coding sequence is TGTGCCAGCAGTTTATTTGTGGTCAGGGGAGCGAACATGATGAACACTGAAGCTTTCTTT.

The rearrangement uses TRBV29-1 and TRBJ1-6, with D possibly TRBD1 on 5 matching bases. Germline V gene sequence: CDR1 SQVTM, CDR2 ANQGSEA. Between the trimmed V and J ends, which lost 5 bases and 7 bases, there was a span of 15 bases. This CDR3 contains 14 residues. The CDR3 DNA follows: TGCAGCGTTCGGCTTGGGGCAGTCAATTCACCCCTCCACTTT. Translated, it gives CSVRLGAVNSPLHF.

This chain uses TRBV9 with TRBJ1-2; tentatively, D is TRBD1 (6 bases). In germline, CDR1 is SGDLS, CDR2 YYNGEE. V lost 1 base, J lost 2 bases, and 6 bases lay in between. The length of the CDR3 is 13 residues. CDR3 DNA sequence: TGTGCCAGCAGCGTAACAGGGAACTATGGCTACACCTTC. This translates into CASSVTGNYGYTF.

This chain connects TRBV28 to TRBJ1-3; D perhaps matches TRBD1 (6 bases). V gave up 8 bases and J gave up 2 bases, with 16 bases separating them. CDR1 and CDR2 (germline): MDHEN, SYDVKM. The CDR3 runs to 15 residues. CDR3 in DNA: TGTGCCAGCGGCCAAACAGGGTTCGCTGGAAACACCATATATTTT. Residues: CASGQTGFAGNTIYF.

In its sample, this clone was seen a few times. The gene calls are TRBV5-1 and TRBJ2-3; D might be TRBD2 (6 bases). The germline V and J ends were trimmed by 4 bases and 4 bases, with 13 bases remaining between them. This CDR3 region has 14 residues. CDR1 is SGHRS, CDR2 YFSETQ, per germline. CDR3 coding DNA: TGCGCCAGCAGCCGGAGACTAGAGGCAGATACGCAGTATTTT. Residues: CASSRRLEADTQYF.

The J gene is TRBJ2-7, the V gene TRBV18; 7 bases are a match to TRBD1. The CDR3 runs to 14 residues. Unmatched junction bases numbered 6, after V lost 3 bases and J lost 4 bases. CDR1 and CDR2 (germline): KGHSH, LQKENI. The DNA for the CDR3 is TGTGCCAGCTCACCTTTCGGGACAGAATACGAGCAGTACTTC. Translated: CASSPFGTEYEQYF.

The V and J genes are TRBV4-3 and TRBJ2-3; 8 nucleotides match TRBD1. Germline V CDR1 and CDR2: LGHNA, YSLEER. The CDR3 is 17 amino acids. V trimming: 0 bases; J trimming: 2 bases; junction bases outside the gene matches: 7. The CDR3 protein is CASSQDGTGGPTDTQYF. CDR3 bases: TGCGCCAGCAGCCAAGATGGGACAGGAGGGCCCACAGATACGCAGTATTTT.

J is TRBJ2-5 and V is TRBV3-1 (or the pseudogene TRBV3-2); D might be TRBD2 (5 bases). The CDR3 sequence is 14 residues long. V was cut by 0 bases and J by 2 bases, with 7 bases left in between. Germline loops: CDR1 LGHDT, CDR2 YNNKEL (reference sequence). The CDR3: CASSQDLAQETQYF. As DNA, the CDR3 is TGTGCCAGCAGCCAAGACTTAGCGCAAGAGACCCAGTACTTC.

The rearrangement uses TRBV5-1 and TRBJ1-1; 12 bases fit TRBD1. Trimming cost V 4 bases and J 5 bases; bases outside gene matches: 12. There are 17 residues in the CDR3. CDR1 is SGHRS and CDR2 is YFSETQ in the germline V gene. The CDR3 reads CASSPSRGTGGETEAFF. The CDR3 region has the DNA TGCGCCAGCAGCCCAAGTCGGGGGACAGGGGGCGAAACTGAAGCTTTCTTT.

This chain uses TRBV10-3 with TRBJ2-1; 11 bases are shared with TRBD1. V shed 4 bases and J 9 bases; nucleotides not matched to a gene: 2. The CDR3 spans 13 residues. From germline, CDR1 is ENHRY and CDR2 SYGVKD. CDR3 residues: CAISVGQGGEQFF. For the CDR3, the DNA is TGTGCCATCAGTGTGGGACAGGGGGGTGAGCAGTTCTTC.

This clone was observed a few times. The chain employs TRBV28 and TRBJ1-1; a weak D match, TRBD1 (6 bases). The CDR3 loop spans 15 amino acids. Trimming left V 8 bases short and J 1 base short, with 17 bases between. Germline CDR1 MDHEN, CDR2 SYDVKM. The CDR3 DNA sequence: TGTGCCAGCCACCACAGGGCGATTCCGAACACTGAAGCTTTCTTT. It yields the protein CASHHRAIPNTEAFF.

CDR3 in amino acids: CASSSEVIAGGSRDEQFF. The CDR3 DNA reads as TGTGCCAGCAGCTCAGAGGTTATAGCGGGAGGGAGTCGGGATGAGCAGTTCTTC. The chain recombines TRBV9 with TRBJ2-1, with 11 bases matching TRBD2. Germline V gene data show CDR1 as SGDLS and CDR2 as YYNGEE. V gave up 4 bases and J gave up 8 bases; unmatched junction bases: 17. The CDR3 is 18 residues long.

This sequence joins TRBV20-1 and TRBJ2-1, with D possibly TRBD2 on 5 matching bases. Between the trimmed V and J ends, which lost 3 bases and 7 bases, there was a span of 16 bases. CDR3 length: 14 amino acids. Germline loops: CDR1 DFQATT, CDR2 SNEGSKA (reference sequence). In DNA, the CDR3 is TGCAGTGCTAGTGTCGAGCGGCCTGGGAATGAGCAGTTCTTC. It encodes CSASVERPGNEQFF.

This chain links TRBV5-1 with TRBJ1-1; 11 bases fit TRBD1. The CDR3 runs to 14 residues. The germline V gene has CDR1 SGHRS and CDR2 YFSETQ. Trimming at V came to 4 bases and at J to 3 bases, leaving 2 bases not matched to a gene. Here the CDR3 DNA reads TGCGCCAGCAGCGTGGGACAGGGGGACACTGAAGCTTTCTTT. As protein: CASSVGQGDTEAFF.

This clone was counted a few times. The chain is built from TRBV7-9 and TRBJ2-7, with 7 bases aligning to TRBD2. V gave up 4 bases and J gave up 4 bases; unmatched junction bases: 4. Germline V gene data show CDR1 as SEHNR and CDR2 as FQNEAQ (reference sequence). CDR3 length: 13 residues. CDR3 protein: CASSSGGGYEQYF. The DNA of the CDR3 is TGTGCCAGCAGCTCGGGGGGAGGGTACGAGCAGTACTTC. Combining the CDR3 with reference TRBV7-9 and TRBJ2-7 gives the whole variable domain DTGVSQNPRHKITKRGQNVTFRCDPISEHNRLYWYRQTLGQGPEFLTYFQNEAQLEKSRLLSDRFSAERPKGSFSTLEIQRTEQGDSAMYLCASSSGGGYEQYFGPGTRLTVT.

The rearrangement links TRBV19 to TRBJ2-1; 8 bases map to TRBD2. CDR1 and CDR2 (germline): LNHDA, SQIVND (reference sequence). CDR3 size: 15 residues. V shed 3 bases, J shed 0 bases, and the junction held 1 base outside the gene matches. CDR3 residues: CASSMAGGSYNEQFF. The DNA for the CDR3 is TGTGCCAGTAGTATGGCGGGAGGCTCCTACAATGAGCAGTTCTTC.

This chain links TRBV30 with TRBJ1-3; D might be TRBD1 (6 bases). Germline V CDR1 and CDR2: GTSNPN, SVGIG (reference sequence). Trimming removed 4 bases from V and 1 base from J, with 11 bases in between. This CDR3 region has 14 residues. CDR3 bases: TGTGCCTGGAACTCCAGGGGATCTGGAAACACCATATATTTT. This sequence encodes CAWNSRGSGNTIYF.

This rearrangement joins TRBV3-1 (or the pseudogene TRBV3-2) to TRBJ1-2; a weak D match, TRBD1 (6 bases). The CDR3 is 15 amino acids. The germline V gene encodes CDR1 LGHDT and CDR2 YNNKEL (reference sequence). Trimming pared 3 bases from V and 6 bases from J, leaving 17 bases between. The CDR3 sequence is CASSHRAGAEDGYTF. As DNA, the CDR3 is TGTGCCAGCAGCCACAGGGCGGGGGCCGAGGATGGCTACACCTTC.

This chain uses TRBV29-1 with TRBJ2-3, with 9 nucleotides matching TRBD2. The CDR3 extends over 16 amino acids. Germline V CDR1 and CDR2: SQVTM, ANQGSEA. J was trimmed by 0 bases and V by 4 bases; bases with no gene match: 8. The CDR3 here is CSVGDPSGISTDTQYF. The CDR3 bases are TGCAGCGTTGGAGACCCTAGCGGGATCAGCACAGATACGCAGTATTTT.